This TCR beta chain is drawn from a study of cytomegalovirus exposure and HLA in healthy donors. The donors were part of the approximately 120-subject validation cohort, which stood apart from the 666-subject first cohort. Details on this clone: Its cognate antigen is unknown.

The CDR3 consists of 16 residues. Per germline, CDR1 SGHKS and CDR2 YYEKEE (reference sequence). Trimming stripped 2 bases from V and 0 bases from J, with 9 bases between. General study findings and limits: There were fewer than 200 TCR beta chains listed as cytomegalovirus-associated. The authors confirmed in vitro that a few CMV-associated chains were specific for CMV antigens.

Sequencing was performed with immunoSEQ multiplex PCR; in TCRdb, only in-frame clones are kept and a portion is missing. The sample consists of more than 45,000 clones, 85% to 95% of them appearing once. The V gene is TRBV5-5, the J gene TRBJ2-6; D possibly corresponds to TRBD2 (6 bases). Sequenced: PBMCs. The origin of this receptor is a young man in good health and CMV-seronegative. CDR3 amino acids: CASSFWGDSGANVLTF. The CDR3 DNA reads as TGTGCCAGCAGCTTTTGGGGGGACTCTGGGGCCAACGTCCTGACTTTC.